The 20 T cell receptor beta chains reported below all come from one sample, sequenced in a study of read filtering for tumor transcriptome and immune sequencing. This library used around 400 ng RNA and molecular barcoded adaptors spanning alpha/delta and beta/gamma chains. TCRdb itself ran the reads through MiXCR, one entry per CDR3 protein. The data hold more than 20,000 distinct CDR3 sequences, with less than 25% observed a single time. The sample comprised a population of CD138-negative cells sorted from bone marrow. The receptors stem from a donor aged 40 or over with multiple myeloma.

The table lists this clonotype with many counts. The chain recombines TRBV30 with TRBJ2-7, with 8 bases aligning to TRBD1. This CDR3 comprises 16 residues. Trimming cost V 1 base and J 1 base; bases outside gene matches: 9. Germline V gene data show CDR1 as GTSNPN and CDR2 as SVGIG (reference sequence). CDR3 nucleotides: TGTGCCTGGAGTGCGGGACAGGCCGCCAGTTCCTACGAGCAGTACTTC. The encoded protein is CAWSAGQAASSYEQYF.

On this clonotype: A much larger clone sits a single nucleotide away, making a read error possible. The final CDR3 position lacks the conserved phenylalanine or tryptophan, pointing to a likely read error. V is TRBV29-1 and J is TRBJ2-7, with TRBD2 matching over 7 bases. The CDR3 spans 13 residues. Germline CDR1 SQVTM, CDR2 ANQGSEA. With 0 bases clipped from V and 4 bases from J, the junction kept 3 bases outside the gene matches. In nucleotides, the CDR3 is TGCAGCGTTGAAGAGTTGGGGGGGTACGAGCAGTACCTC. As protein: CSVEELGGYEQYL.

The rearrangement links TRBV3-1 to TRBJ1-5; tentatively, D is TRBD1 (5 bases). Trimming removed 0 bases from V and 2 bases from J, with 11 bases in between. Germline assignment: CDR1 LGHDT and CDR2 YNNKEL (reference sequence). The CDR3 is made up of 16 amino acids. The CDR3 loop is CASSQEGGGGNQPQHF. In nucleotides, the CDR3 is TGTGCCAGCAGCCAAGAGGGGGGAGGTGGCAATCAGCCCCAGCATTTT.

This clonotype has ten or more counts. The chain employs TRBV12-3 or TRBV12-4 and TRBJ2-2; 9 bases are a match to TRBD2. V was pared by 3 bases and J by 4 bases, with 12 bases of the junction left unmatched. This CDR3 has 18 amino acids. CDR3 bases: TGTGCCAGCAGTTTGCGCGGGAGGGCCTTGGGGGCCACCGGGGAGCTGTTTTTT. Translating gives CASSLRGRALGATGELFF.

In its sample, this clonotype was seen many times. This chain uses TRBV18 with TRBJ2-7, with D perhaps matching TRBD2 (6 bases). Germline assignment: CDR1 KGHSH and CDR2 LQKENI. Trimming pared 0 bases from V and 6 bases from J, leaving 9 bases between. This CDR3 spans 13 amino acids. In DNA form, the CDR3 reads TGTGCCAGCTCACCACCGGCGGGGTCCGAGCAGTACTTC. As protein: CASSPPAGSEQYF.

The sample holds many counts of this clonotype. The CDR3 loop is CSAPGLASSRGETQYF. The CDR3 nucleotides read TGCAGTGCTCCGGGACTAGCGTCTAGTCGGGGAGAGACCCAGTACTTC. The V and J genes are TRBV20-1 and TRBJ2-5, with 10 bases lining up with TRBD2. This CDR3 comprises 16 residues. The V and J ends lost 5 bases and 4 bases, in that order; junction bases with no gene match: 13. Germline CDR1 DFQATT, CDR2 SNEGSKA (reference sequence).

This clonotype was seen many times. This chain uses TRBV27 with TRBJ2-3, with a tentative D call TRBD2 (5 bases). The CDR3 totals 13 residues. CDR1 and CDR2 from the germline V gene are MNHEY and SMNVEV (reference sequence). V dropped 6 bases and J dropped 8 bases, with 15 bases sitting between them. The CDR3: CASRPDSGVTQYF. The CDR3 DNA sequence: TGTGCCAGCAGGCCGGACTCGGGTGTTACGCAGTATTTT.

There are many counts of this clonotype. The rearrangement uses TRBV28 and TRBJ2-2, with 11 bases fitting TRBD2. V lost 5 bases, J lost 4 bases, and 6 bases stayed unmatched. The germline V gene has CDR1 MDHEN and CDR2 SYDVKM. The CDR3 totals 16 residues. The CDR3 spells CASSTRGTSGTGELFF. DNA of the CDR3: TGTGCCAGCAGTACCCGAGGGACTAGCGGCACCGGGGAGCTGTTTTTT.

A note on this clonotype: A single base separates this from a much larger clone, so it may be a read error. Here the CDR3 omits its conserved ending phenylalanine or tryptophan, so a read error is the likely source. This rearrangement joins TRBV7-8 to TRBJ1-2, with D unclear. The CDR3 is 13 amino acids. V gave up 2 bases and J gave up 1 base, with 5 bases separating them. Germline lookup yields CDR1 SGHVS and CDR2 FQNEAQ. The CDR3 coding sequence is TGTGCCAGCAGCTTATTGATTAACTATGGCTACACCCTC. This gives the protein CASSLLINYGYTL.

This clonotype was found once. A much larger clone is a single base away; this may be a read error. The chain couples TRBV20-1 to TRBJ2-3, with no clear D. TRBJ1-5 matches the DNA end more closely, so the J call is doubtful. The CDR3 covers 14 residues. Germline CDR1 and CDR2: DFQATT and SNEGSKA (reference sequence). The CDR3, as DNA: TGCAGTGCTAGCGGAGACATTAGCACAGATACGCAGCATTTT. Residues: CSASGDISTDTQHF.

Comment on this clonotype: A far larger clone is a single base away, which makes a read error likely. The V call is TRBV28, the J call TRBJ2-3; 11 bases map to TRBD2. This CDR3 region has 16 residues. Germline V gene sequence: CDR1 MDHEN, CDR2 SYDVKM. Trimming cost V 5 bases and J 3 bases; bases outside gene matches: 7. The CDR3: CASSPLSGRATDTQYF. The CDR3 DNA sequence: TGTGCCAGCAGTCCCCTTAGCGGGAGGGCGACAGATACGCAGTATTTT.

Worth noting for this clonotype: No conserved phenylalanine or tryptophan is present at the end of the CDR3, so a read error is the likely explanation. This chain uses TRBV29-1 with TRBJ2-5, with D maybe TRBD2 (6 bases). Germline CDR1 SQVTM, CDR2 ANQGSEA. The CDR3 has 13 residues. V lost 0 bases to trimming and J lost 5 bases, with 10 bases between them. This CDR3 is CSVEEGGAETQYY. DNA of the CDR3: TGCAGCGTTGAAGAGGGAGGCGCGGAGACCCAGTACTAC.

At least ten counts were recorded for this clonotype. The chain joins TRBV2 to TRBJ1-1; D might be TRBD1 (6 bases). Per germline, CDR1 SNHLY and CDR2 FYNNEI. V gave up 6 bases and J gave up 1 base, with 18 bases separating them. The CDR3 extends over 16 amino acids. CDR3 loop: CASSTTRQAGNTEAFF. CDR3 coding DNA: TGTGCCAGCAGCACAACCCGACAGGCGGGGAACACTGAAGCTTTCTTT.

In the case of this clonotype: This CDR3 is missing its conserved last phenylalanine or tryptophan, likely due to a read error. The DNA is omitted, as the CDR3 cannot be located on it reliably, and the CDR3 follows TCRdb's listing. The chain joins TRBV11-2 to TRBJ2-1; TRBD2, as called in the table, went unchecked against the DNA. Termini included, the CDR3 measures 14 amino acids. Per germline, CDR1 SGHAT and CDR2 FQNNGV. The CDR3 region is CASSLAAGANERFL.

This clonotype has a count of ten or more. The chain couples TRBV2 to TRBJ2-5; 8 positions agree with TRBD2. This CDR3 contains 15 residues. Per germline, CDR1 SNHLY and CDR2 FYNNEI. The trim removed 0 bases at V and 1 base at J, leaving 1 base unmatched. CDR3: CASSEALAGQETQYF. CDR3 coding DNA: TGTGCCAGCAGTGAAGCGCTAGCGGGCCAAGAGACCCAGTACTTC. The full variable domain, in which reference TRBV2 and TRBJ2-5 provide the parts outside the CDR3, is EPEVTQTPSHQVTQMGQEVILRCVPISNHLYFYWYRQILGQKVEFLVSFYNNEISEKSEIFDDQFSVERPDGSNFTLKIRSTKLEDSAMYFCASSEALAGQETQYFGPGTRLLVL.

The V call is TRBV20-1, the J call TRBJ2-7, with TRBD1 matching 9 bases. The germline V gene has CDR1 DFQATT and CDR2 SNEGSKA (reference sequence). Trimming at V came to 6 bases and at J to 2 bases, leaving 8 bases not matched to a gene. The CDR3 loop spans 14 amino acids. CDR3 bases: TGCAGTGCCATACAGGGGGCTTATCCCTACGAGCAGTACTTC. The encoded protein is CSAIQGAYPYEQYF.

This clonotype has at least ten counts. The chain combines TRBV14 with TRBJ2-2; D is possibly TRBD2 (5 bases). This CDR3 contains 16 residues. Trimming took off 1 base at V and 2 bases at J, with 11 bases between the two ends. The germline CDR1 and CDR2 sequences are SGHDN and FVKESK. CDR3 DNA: TGTGCCAGCAGCCAAGGCGGCGGAGGAAACACCGGGGAGCTGTTTTTT. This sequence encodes CASSQGGGGNTGELFF.

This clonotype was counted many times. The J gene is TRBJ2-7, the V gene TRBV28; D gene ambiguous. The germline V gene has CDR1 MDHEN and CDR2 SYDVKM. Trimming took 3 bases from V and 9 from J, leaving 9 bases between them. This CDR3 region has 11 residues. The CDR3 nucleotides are TGTGCCAGCAGTTTCCCCCCCGCGCAGTACTTC. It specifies CASSFPPAQYF.

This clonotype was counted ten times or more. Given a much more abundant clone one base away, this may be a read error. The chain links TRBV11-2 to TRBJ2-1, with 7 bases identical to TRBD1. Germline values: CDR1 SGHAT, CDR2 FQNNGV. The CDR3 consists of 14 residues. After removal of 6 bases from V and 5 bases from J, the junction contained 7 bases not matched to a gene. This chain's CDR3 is CASSSTGADNEQFF. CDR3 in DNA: TGTGCCAGCAGTAGCACAGGGGCGGACAATGAGCAGTTCTTC.

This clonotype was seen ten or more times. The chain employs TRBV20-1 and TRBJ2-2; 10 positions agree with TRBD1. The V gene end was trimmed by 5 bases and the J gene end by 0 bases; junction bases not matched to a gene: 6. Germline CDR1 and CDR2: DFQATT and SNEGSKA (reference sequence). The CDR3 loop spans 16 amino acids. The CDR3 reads CSADRGLFANTGELFF. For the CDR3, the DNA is TGCAGTGCTGACAGGGGGCTGTTCGCGAACACCGGGGAGCTGTTTTTT.